This T cell receptor (beta chain) was profiled in a study of blood T cell repertoires in COVID-19. Study in general: Acute and convalescent COVID-19 samples came from the United States, Italy and Spain.

This clone has a single count. TCRdb's table, derived via immunoSEQ multiplex PCR, lists solely in-frame clones and lacks some. This table holds over 300,000 clones, around nine tenths found once. Sequencing was performed on PBMCs or T cells enriched from blood (not recorded which). This receptor was obtained from a woman in her 30s who had recovered from COVID-19.

The CDR3 nucleotides are TGTGCCAGCAGCGGTACAGGGGACTATGGCTACACCTTC. This sequence encodes CASSGTGDYGYTF. This chain links TRBV5-4 with TRBJ1-2; 7 nucleotides align to TRBD1. V shed 4 bases and J 3 bases; nucleotides not matched to a gene: 3. Germline CDR1 reads SGHNT; CDR2 reads YYREEE (reference sequence). This CDR3 has 13 residues.